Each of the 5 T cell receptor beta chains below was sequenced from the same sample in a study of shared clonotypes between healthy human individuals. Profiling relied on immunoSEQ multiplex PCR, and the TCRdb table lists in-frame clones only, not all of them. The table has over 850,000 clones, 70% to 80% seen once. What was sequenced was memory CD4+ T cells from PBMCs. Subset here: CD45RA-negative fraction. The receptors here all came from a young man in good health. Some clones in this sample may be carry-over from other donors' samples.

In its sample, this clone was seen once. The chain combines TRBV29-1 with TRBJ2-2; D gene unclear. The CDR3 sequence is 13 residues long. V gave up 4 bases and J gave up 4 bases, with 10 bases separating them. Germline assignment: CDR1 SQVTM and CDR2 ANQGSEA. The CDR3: CSVAERATGELFF. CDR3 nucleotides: TGCAGCGTTGCCGAACGGGCCACCGGGGAGCTGTTTTTT.

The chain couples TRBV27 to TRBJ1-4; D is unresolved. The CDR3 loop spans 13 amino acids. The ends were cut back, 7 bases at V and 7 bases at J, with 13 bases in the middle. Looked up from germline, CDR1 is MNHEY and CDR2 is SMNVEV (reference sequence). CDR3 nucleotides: TGTGCCAGCATGTCCGGGTTCGGTGAAAAACTGTTTTTT. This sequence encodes CASMSGFGEKLFF.

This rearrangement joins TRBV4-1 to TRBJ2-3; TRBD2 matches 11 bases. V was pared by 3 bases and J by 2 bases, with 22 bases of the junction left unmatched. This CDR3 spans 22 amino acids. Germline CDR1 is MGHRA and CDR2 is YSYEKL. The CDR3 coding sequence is TGCGCCAGCAGCCATACAAGTCCAGTAGGGGTATCTAGCGGGAGGTTCACAGATACGCAGTATTTT. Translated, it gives CASSHTSPVGVSSGRFTDTQYF.

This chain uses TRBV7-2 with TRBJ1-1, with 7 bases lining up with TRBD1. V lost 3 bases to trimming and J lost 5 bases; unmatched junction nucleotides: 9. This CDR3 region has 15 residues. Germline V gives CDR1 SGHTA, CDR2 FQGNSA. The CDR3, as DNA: TGTGCCAGCAGCTTTCGAGGGGGCTCGGAAACTGAAGCTTTCTTT. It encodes CASSFRGGSETEAFF. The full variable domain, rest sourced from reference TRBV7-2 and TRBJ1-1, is GAGVSQSPSNKVTEKGKDVELRCDPISGHTALYWYRQSLGQGLEFLIYFQGNSAPDKSGLPSDRFSAERTGGSVSTLTIQRTQQEDSAVYLCASSFRGGSETEAFFGQGTRLTVV.

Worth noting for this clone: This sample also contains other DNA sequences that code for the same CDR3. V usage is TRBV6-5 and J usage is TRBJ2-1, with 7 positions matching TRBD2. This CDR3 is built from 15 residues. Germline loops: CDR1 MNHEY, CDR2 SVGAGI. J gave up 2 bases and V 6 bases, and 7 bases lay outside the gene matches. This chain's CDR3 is CASRTGGGPYNEQFF. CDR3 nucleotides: TGTGCCAGCAGGACGGGAGGTGGCCCCTACAATGAGCAGTTCTTC.